This T cell receptor beta chain was identified in a study of T cell clones after liver transplantation. Study-wide context: In this trial, immunosuppression withdrawal was attempted within 2 years of liver transplant. TCRbeta sequencing after a pre-transplant mixed lymphocyte reaction identified graft-donor-reactive clones, later tracked in post-transplant blood.

The table came from immunoSEQ multiplex PCR; TCRdb's copy has only in-frame clones and leaves some out. The table has roughly 7,400 clones, around 70% seen once. Findings of the study overall: Graft donor-reactive T cells may have migrated into the graft rather than being deleted.

V lost 3 bases and J 15 bases, leaving 15 bases between the germline ends. CDR1 and CDR2 from the germline V gene are SGHNT and YENEEA. The length of the CDR3 is 12 residues. The count of this clone is one. Its antigen is not known. The TCR originated in a human donor who received a liver transplant. The specimen was CD8+ T cells from blood, collected before liver transplant. The rearrangement joins TRBV11-3 to TRBJ2-4; D perhaps matches TRBD1 (6 bases). CDR3 coding DNA: TGTGCCAGCAGCTTGGTGGGGGCGCGGGTGTACTTC. This encodes CASSLVGARVYF.